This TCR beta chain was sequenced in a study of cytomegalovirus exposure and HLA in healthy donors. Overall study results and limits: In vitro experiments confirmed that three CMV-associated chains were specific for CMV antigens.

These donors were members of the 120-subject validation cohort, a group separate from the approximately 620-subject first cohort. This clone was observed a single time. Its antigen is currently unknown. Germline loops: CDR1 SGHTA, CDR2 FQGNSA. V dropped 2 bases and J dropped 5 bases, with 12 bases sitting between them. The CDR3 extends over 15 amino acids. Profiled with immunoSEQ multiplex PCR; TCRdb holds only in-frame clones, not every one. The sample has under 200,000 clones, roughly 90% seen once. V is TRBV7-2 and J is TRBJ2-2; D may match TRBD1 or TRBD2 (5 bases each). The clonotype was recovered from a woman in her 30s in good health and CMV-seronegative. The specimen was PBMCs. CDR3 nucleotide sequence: TGTGCCAGCAGCTTACGGGACCCAGCAACCGGGGAGCTGTTTTTT. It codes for CASSLRDPATGELFF.